These 29 T cell receptor beta chains share one sample of origin, sequenced in a study of cytomegalovirus exposure and HLA in healthy donors. The PCR used 60 Vbeta and 13 Jbeta primers. Clones were read by immunoSEQ multiplex PCR, and TCRdb kept only the in-frame ones, dropping some. The sample lists 75,000 to 95,000 clones, approximately 63% seen once, with 5% to 6.5% in the top ten. The sequenced sample was PBMCs. These receptor sequences come from a woman in her 30s in good health and CMV-seronegative.

There are a few counts of this clone. The chain carries TRBV2 and TRBJ1-2; tentatively, D is TRBD1 (5 bases). The CDR3 spans 18 residues. Germline loops: CDR1 SNHLY, CDR2 FYNNEI. Trimming removed 3 bases at V and 3 bases at J, with 23 bases between. CDR3 amino acids: CASSDPLHFDSYDYGYTF. The CDR3 DNA reads TGTGCCAGCAGTGATCCCCTCCACTTCGACAGCTACGACTATGGCTACACCTTC.

This clone appeared once. This chain links TRBV7-3 with TRBJ1-2; 7 positions agree with TRBD1. CDR3 length equals 13 residues. Germline V CDR1 and CDR2: SGHTA, FQGTGA. The V gene end was trimmed by 2 bases and the J gene end by 4 bases; junction bases not matched to a gene: 1. CDR3 amino acids: CASSLAGGYGYTF. DNA of the CDR3: TGTGCCAGCAGCTTAGCAGGGGGCTATGGCTACACCTTC. Full variable domain (missing parts from reference TRBV7-3 and TRBJ1-2): GAGVSQTPSNKVTEKGKYVELRCDPISGHTALYWYRQSLGQGPEFLIYFQGTGAADDSGLPNDRFFAVRPEGSVSTLKIQRTERGDSAVYLCASSLAGGYGYTFGSGTRLTVV.

The chain uses TRBV4-3 and TRBJ2-3; 11 bases match TRBD2. Germline V gives CDR1 LGHNA, CDR2 YSLEER. The CDR3 has 17 amino acids. With 0 bases clipped from V and 1 base from J, the junction kept 3 bases outside the gene matches. This CDR3 is CASSQEVAGGGTDTQYF. The CDR3, as DNA: TGCGCCAGCAGCCAAGAAGTAGCGGGGGGGGGCACAGATACGCAGTATTTT.

The genes are TRBV11-2 and TRBJ2-4; D might be TRBD1 (6 bases). V was pared by 6 bases and J by 0 bases, with 12 bases between. CDR3 size: 15 residues. Germline V gene sequence: CDR1 SGHAT, CDR2 FQNNGV. CDR3 in amino acids: CASSTGILAKNIQYF. In nucleotides, the CDR3 is TGTGCCAGCAGTACAGGGATTTTAGCCAAAAACATTCAGTACTTC.

The rearrangement joins TRBV2 to TRBJ2-7, with D unclear. The germline gives CDR1 SNHLY, CDR2 FYNNEI. Trimming shortened V by 3 bases and J by 7 bases, and 13 bases separated the two germline ends. The CDR3 has 13 residues. CDR3 sequence reads: CASSEAAVREQYF. The CDR3 coding sequence is TGTGCCAGCAGTGAGGCGGCGGTCCGGGAGCAGTACTTC.

V and J are TRBV5-1 and TRBJ2-1; 10 positions match TRBD2. Germline V gives CDR1 SGHRS, CDR2 YFSETQ. Unmatched junction bases numbered 6, after V lost 0 bases and J lost 6 bases. The CDR3 spans 16 residues. CDR3 DNA sequence: TGCGCCAGCAGCTTGGCGTCTAGCGGGAGACCCAATGAGCAGTTCTTC. Translated, it gives CASSLASSGRPNEQFF.

The table lists this clone with a few counts. V is TRBV2 and J is TRBJ1-1; D gene unclear. V lost 4 bases, J lost 7 bases, and 13 bases lay in between. Germline CDR1 is SNHLY and CDR2 is FYNNEI. The CDR3 spans 13 residues. This CDR3 is CASSVRGEDEAFF. DNA for the CDR3: TGTGCCAGCAGTGTGCGGGGTGAGGATGAAGCTTTCTTT. The variable domain in full, with the rest retrieved from reference TRBV2 and TRBJ1-1, is EPEVTQTPSHQVTQMGQEVILRCVPISNHLYFYWYRQILGQKVEFLVSFYNNEISEKSEIFDDQFSVERPDGSNFTLKIRSTKLEDSAMYFCASSVRGEDEAFFGQGTRLTVV.

V gene TRBV13 combines with J gene TRBJ1-5, with 7 bases aligning to TRBD1. Germline V gene lookup returns CDR1 PRHDT and CDR2 FYEKMQ (reference sequence). V lost 5 bases to trimming and J lost 7 bases; unmatched junction nucleotides: 8. CDR3 length equals 14 residues. CDR3 protein: CASSQGGAGQPQHF. CDR3 nucleotide sequence: TGTGCCAGCAGCCAAGGGGGCGCGGGGCAGCCCCAGCATTTT.

This chain connects TRBV6-5 to TRBJ2-3; 9 positions agree with TRBD1. V lost 2 bases, J lost 4 bases, and 7 bases stayed unmatched. The length of the CDR3 is 16 residues. The germline V gene encodes CDR1 MNHEY and CDR2 SVGAGI. The CDR3 nucleotides are TGTGCCAGCAGTTACGGGACAGGGTTGAATTCAGATACGCAGTATTTT. It translates to CASSYGTGLNSDTQYF.

A word on this clone: Other nucleotide sequences in the sample specify the same CDR3. The chain uses TRBV7-8 and TRBJ1-5; D is perhaps TRBD1 (6 bases). Germline CDR1 is SGHVS and CDR2 is FQNEAQ. With 4 bases removed from V and 7 bases from J, the gap between germline ends came to 11 bases. This CDR3 region has 13 residues. CDR3 nucleotides: TGTGCCAGCAGCTCACAGGGTAGCCAGCCCCAGCATTTT. It codes for CASSSQGSQPQHF.

CDR3 protein: CASSLGGLDYGYTF. Written as DNA, the CDR3 is TGTGCCAGCAGCCTCGGGGGTTTGGACTATGGCTACACCTTC. The V gene is TRBV6-5, the J gene TRBJ1-2; a possible D gene is TRBD1 (5 bases). The CDR3 is 14 residues long. The germline V gene encodes CDR1 MNHEY and CDR2 SVGAGI. Trimming removed 6 bases from V and 3 bases from J, with 14 bases in between.

In the case of this clone: This sample also contains other DNA sequences that code for the same CDR3. The chain joins TRBV29-1 to TRBJ1-2; tentatively, D is TRBD1 (6 bases). Germline V gives CDR1 SQVTM, CDR2 ANQGSEA. The CDR3 totals 13 residues. V lost 0 bases and J 8 bases, leaving 13 bases between the germline ends. The DNA of the CDR3 is TGCAGCGTTGAAGAACCGAGCGGGGGCGGCTACACCTTC. Amino acid sequence: CSVEEPSGGGYTF.

This chain links TRBV2 with TRBJ1-5; 9 positions match TRBD1. CDR3 length: 18 residues. Germline V gene data show CDR1 as SNHLY and CDR2 as FYNNEI. The J segment lost 3 bases and the V segment lost 3 bases, leaving 12 bases of the junction unmatched. The CDR3 coding sequence is TGTGCCAGCAGTGAGTCCCCACTCGGACAGGGGTTCAATCAGCCCCAGCATTTT. It translates to CASSESPLGQGFNQPQHF. The full variable domain, with the rest looked up from reference TRBV2 and TRBJ1-5, is EPEVTQTPSHQVTQMGQEVILRCVPISNHLYFYWYRQILGQKVEFLVSFYNNEISEKSEIFDDQFSVERPDGSNFTLKIRSTKLEDSAMYFCASSESPLGQGFNQPQHFGDGTRLSIL.

The V and J genes are TRBV15 and TRBJ1-4, with D unclear. CDR1 and CDR2 (germline): LNHNV, YYDKDF (reference sequence). V dropped 0 bases and J dropped 7 bases, with 6 bases sitting between them. This CDR3 is built from 13 residues. CDR3 loop: CATSRDPGEKLFF. The CDR3 DNA reads TGTGCCACCAGCAGAGATCCGGGTGAAAAACTGTTTTTT.

The chain recombines TRBV2 with TRBJ1-1, with TRBD1 matching over 8 bases. The CDR3 is 14 residues long. Germline V gives CDR1 SNHLY, CDR2 FYNNEI. Trimming at V came to 5 bases and at J to 5 bases, leaving 7 bases not matched to a gene. DNA for the CDR3: TGTGCCAGCAGTTCGACAGGGGTCGGAACTGAAGCTTTCTTT. Amino acids: CASSSTGVGTEAFF. The whole variable domain, filled in from reference TRBV2 and TRBJ1-1, reads EPEVTQTPSHQVTQMGQEVILRCVPISNHLYFYWYRQILGQKVEFLVSFYNNEISEKSEIFDDQFSVERPDGSNFTLKIRSTKLEDSAMYFCASSSTGVGTEAFFGQGTRLTVV.

This clone showed up just a few times. The rearrangement joins TRBV9 to TRBJ2-1; the match to TRBD2 covers 8 bases. Germline CDR1 SGDLS, CDR2 YYNGEE. This CDR3 region has 17 residues. Trimming took 4 bases from V and 4 from J; bases not matched to a gene: 13. In nucleotides, the CDR3 is TGTGCCAGCAGCCCAACCTCTGGGCTAGCGGGTTACAATGAGCAGTTCTTC. Amino acid sequence: CASSPTSGLAGYNEQFF.

V and J are TRBV6-5 and TRBJ2-7; 11 bases are a match to TRBD1. The junction had 5 bases not matched to a gene; V was cut back by 0 bases and J by 4 bases. CDR1 MNHEY and CDR2 SVGAGI come from the germline V gene. This CDR3 is built from 16 residues. Here the CDR3 DNA reads TGTGCCAGCAGTTACTCGGTCGGACAGGGGGCTTACGAGCAGTACTTC. This sequence encodes CASSYSVGQGAYEQYF.

J is TRBJ1-5 and V is TRBV7-2; 7 bases fit TRBD1. The germline V gene encodes CDR1 SGHTA and CDR2 FQGNSA. Losses at the gene ends were 3 bases for V and 6 bases for J; bases not matched to a gene: 5. The CDR3 totals 14 residues. CDR3 sequence: CASSFTGDGQPQHF. CDR3 nucleotides: TGTGCCAGCAGCTTTACAGGGGATGGTCAGCCCCAGCATTTT.

J is TRBJ2-3 and V is TRBV4-1; 10 bases match TRBD2. This CDR3 is 15 amino acids long. Germline V lookup: CDR1 MGHRA, CDR2 YSYEKL. With 3 bases clipped from V and 3 bases from J, the junction kept 3 bases outside the gene matches. Here the CDR3 DNA reads TGCGCCAGCAGCCAGAGGACTAGCGGAACAGATACGCAGTATTTT. Translation: CASSQRTSGTDTQYF.

The J gene is TRBJ2-1, the V gene TRBV11-2; 11 nucleotides agree with TRBD1. The ends lost 1 base at V and 8 bases at J; junction bases unmatched: 7. Germline CDR1 and CDR2: SGHAT and FQNNGV. The CDR3 is 16 residues long. The CDR3 protein is CASSLAARDRGYEQFF. The CDR3 bases are TGTGCCAGCAGCTTAGCCGCCCGGGACAGGGGGTATGAGCAGTTCTTC.

The chain recombines TRBV6-5 with TRBJ2-5, with D possibly TRBD2 on 5 matching bases. The CDR3 is made up of 13 amino acids. The germline V and J ends were trimmed by 4 bases and 5 bases, with 11 bases remaining between them. Germline V CDR1 and CDR2: MNHEY, SVGAGI. CDR3 sequence: CASSLTKGETQYF. CDR3 nucleotides: TGTGCCAGCAGTTTGACTAAAGGGGAGACCCAGTACTTC.

The chain has TRBV28 and TRBJ2-2, with TRBD1 matching over 8 bases. V shed 7 bases, J shed 4 bases, and the junction held 8 bases outside the gene matches. The CDR3 spans 15 residues. Germline CDR1 reads MDHEN; CDR2 reads SYDVKM. As DNA, the CDR3 is TGTGCCAGCATACCAGACAGGGGATTCACCGGGGAGCTGTTTTTT. Translated, it gives CASIPDRGFTGELFF.

This clone appeared once. CDR3 DNA sequence: TGTGCCAGCAGGCCCGGGACTAGCCCAAACATTCAGTACTTC. Its translation is CASRPGTSPNIQYF. This rearrangement joins TRBV7-9 to TRBJ2-4; TRBD2 matches 9 bases. The V gene's germline CDR1 is SEHNR and CDR2 FQNEAQ (reference sequence). The trim removed 6 bases at V and 6 bases at J, leaving 6 bases unmatched. The CDR3 loop spans 14 amino acids.

For this clone: The same CDR3 is also encoded by other DNA sequences in this sample. The chain uses TRBV5-1 and TRBJ2-5; 14 nucleotides align to TRBD2. The CDR3 is made up of 15 amino acids. J gave up 4 bases and V 4 bases, and 3 bases lay outside the gene matches. CDR1 and CDR2 (germline): SGHRS, YFSETQ. CDR3: CASSLGTSGRETQYF. In DNA form, the CDR3 reads TGCGCCAGCAGCCTAGGGACTAGCGGGAGAGAGACCCAGTACTTC.

This clone was picked up one time. The chain is built from TRBV7-6 and TRBJ2-1, with 7 bases fitting TRBD2. This CDR3 spans 15 amino acids. The germline gives CDR1 SGHVS, CDR2 FNYEAQ. J was trimmed by 0 bases and V by 3 bases; bases with no gene match: 2. CDR3 amino acids: CASSFQRGSYNEQFF. The CDR3 DNA follows: TGTGCCAGCAGCTTCCAGCGGGGCTCCTACAATGAGCAGTTCTTC.

The rearrangement links TRBV2 to TRBJ1-2, with D possibly being TRBD1 (5 bases). With 3 bases removed from V and 7 bases from J, the gap between germline ends came to 12 bases. CDR3 length equals 13 residues. Per germline, CDR1 SNHLY and CDR2 FYNNEI. CDR3 DNA: TGTGCCAGCAGTGATGTCCGGGGGAGTGGCTACACCTTC. It specifies CASSDVRGSGYTF.

This chain joins TRBV28 and TRBJ2-7; 10 bases are shared with TRBD2. CDR1 is MDHEN, CDR2 SYDVKM, per germline. CDR3 length equals 15 residues. The ends lost 0 bases at V and 5 bases at J; junction bases unmatched: 4. The CDR3 here is CASSLWASGSNEQYF. The CDR3 DNA sequence: TGTGCCAGCAGTTTATGGGCTAGCGGGAGCAACGAGCAGTACTTC.

This clone came up a few times. This chain connects TRBV7-2 to TRBJ1-4; 8 bases are shared with TRBD1. The germline CDR1 and CDR2 sequences are SGHTA and FQGNSA. The CDR3 loop spans 14 amino acids. V shed 5 bases and J 10 bases; nucleotides not matched to a gene: 9. The CDR3 nucleotides are TGTGCCAGCAGCCTGGACAGGGAGGGCGCAAAACTGTTTTTT. It specifies CASSLDREGAKLFF.

The chain combines TRBV4-1 with TRBJ1-6; 7 bases match TRBD1. The V gene's germline CDR1 is MGHRA and CDR2 YSYEKL. The CDR3 runs 17 residues. V was clipped by 5 bases and J by 0 bases; unmatched bases: 7. The CDR3 sequence: CASSGRQGFSYNSPLHF. The DNA of the CDR3 is TGCGCCAGCAGCGGCCGACAGGGCTTCTCCTATAATTCACCCCTCCACTTT.